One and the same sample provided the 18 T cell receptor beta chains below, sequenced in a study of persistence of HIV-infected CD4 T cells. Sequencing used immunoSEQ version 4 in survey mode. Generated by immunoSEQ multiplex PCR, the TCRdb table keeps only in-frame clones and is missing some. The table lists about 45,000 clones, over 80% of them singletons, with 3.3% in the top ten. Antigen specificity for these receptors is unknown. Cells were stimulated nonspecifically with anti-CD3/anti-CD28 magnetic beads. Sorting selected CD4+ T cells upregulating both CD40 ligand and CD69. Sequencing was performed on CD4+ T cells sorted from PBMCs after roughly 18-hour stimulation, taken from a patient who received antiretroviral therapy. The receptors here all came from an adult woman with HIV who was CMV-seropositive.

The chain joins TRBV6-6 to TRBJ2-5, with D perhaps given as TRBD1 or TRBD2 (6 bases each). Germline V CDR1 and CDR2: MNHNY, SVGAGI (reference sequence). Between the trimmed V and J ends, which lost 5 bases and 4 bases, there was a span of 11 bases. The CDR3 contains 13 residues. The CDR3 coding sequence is TGTGCCAGCAGTAGGGGGGCGCGAGAGACCCAGTACTTC. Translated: CASSRGARETQYF.

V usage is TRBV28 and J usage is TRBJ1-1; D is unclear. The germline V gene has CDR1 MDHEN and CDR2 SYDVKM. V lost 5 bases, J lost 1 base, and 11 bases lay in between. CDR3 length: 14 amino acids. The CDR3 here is CASSRVRANTEAFF. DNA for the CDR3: TGTGCCAGCAGTCGGGTACGGGCGAACACTGAAGCTTTCTTT.

DNA for the CDR3: TGCGCCAGCCAGGTGGTTGAGACCACTGAAGCTTTCTTT. It translates to CASQVVETTEAFF. The rearrangement joins TRBV5-1 to TRBJ1-1; no firm D call. Trimming removed 7 bases at V and 4 bases at J, with 14 bases between. Germline lookup yields CDR1 SGHRS and CDR2 YFSETQ. The CDR3 runs 13 residues.

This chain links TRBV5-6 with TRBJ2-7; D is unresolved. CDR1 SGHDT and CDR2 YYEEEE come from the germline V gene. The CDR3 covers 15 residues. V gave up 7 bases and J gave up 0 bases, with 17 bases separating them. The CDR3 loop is CASGQSLTLSYEQYF. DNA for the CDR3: TGTGCCAGCGGCCAATCCTTAACCCTCTCCTACGAGCAGTACTTC.

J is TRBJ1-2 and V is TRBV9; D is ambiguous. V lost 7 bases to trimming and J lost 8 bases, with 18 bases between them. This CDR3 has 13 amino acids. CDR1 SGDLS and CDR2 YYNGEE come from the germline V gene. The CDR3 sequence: CASSRGVMGGYTF. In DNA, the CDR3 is TGTGCCAGCTCCCGGGGTGTAATGGGGGGCTACACCTTC.

CDR3 sequence: CASSLSSDWVRETQYF. CDR3 DNA: TGTGCCAGCAGCTTATCTAGCGACTGGGTGAGGGAGACCCAGTACTTC. The rearrangement joins TRBV11-1 to TRBJ2-5; TRBD2 is a possible D gene (6 bases). Germline V CDR1 and CDR2: SGHAT, FQDESV (reference sequence). V lost 2 bases to trimming and J lost 5 bases, with 18 bases between them. This CDR3 has 16 residues.

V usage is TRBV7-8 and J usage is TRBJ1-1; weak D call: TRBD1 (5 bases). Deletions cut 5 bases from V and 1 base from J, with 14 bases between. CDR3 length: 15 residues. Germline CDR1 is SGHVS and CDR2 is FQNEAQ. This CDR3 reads CASSPSTVRNTEAFF. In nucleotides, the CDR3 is TGTGCCAGCAGCCCTTCGACAGTTCGGAACACTGAAGCTTTCTTT.

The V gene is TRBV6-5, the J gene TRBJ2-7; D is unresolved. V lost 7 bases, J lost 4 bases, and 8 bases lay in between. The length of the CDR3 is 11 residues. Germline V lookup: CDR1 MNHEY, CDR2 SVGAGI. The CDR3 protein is CASKRYYEQYF. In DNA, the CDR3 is TGTGCCAGCAAAAGGTATTACGAGCAGTACTTC.

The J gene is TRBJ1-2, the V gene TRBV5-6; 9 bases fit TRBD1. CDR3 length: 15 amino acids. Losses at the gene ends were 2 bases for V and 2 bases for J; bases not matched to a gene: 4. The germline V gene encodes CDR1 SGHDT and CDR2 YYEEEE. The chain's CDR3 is CASSFKDRGNYGYTF. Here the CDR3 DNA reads TGTGCCAGCAGCTTCAAAGACAGGGGGAACTATGGCTACACCTTC.

The CDR3: CASSPLGGNTEAFF. CDR3 DNA sequence: TGTGCCAGCTCACCACTAGGGGGGAACACTGAAGCTTTCTTT. The V call is TRBV18, the J call TRBJ1-1; D might be TRBD1 (6 bases). The V gene lost 1 base and the J gene lost 1 base, with 7 bases spanning the gap. This CDR3 contains 14 residues. Germline CDR1 KGHSH, CDR2 LQKENI.

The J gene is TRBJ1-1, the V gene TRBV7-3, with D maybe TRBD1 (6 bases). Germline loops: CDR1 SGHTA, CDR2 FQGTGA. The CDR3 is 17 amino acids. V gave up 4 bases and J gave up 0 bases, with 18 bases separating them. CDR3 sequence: CASSSSGTPTLNTEAFF. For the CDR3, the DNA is TGTGCCAGCAGCTCCTCCGGGACACCCACTTTGAACACTGAAGCTTTCTTT.

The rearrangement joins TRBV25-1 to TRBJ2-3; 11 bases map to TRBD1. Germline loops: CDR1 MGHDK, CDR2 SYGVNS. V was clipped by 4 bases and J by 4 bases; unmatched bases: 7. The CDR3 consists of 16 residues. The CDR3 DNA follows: TGTGCCAGCAGTGCCCCCCCGGGACAGGGGGCAGATACGCAGTATTTT. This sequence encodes CASSAPPGQGADTQYF.

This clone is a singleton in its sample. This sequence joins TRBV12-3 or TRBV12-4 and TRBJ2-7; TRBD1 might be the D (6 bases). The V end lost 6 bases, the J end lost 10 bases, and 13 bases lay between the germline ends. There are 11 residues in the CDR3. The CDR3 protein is CASSTGSNQYF. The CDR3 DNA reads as TGTGCCAGCAGCACAGGGTCTAACCAGTACTTC.

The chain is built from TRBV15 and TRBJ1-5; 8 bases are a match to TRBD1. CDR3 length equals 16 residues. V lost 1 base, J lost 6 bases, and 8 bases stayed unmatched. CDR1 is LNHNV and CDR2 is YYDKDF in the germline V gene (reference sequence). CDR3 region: CATSRAEWTGTQPQHF. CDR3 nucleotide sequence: TGTGCCACCAGCAGAGCTGAATGGACAGGGACTCAGCCCCAGCATTTT.

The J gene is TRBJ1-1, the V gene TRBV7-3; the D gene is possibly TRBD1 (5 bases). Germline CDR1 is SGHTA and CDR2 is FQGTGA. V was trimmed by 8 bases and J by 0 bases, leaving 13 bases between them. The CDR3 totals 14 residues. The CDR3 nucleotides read TGTGCCAGCGCAAGGGGTCGAATGAACACTGAAGCTTTCTTT. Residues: CASARGRMNTEAFF.

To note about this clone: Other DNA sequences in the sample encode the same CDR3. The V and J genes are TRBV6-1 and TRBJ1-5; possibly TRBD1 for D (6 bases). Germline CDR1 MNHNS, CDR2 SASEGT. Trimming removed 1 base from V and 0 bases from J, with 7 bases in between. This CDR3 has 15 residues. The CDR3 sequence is CASSEGTDSNQPQHF. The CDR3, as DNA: TGTGCCAGCAGTGAAGGGACAGATAGCAATCAGCCCCAGCATTTT.

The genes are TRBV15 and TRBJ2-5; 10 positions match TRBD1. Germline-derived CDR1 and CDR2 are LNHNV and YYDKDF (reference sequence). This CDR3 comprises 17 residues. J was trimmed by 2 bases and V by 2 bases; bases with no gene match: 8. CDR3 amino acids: CATSRKTGTGVQETQYF. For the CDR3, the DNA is TGTGCCACCAGCAGAAAAACCGGGACAGGGGTACAAGAGACCCAGTACTTC.

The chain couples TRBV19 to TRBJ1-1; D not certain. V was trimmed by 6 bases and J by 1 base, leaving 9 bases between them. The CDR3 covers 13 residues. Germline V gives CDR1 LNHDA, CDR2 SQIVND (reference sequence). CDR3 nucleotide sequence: TGTGCCAGTAGCGGAGCGGGGAACACTGAAGCTTTCTTT. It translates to CASSGAGNTEAFF.